Presented here are 17 T cell receptor beta chains from one specimen sequenced in a study of molecular identifiers for immune sequencing clone quantification. TCRdb analysed the PCR reads with MiXCR anew, one entry per CDR3 protein. Here the sample spans 490,000 or so distinct CDR3 sequences, about a fifth being singletons. What was sequenced was naive CD8+ T cells from blood, with Jurkat cell RNA spiked in. The subset is: FACS-sorted CD8+CD4-CCR7+CD45RA+ naive T cells. The source of these receptors is a human donor in good health. Some libraries in this study had Jurkat cell RNA spiked in.

On this clonotype: With a much larger clone just one base away, this may be a read error. The chain carries TRBV4-1 and TRBJ1-1, with 7 bases fitting TRBD1. This CDR3 comprises 15 residues. Per the germline V gene, CDR1 is MGHRA and CDR2 is YSYEKL. CDR3 in DNA: TGCGCCAGCAGCCAGGTAAGACAGGGAAACACTGTAGCTTTCTTT. Its protein product is CASSQVRQGNTVAFF.

This clonotype was counted many times. The V call is TRBV6-6, the J call TRBJ2-5, with D perhaps matching TRBD1 (6 bases). V was clipped by 0 bases and J by 1 base, with 9 bases between them. Per the germline V gene, CDR1 is MNHNY and CDR2 is SVGAGI (reference sequence). This CDR3 is built from 15 residues. Written as DNA, the CDR3 is TGTGCCAGCAGTTACTCCGACAGGAGCCAAGAGACCCAGTACTTC. This encodes CASSYSDRSQETQYF.

This clonotype was counted between two and nine times. This chain joins TRBV7-2 and TRBJ2-7; TRBD1 might be the D (6 bases). The length of the CDR3 is 16 residues. In germline, CDR1 is SGHTA, CDR2 FQGNSA. V was cut by 1 base and J by 1 base, with 14 bases left in between. The CDR3 spells CASSLVAGDVSYEQYF. The CDR3 DNA reads TGTGCCAGCAGCTTAGTAGCAGGGGATGTTTCCTACGAGCAGTACTTC.

Ten or more counts support this clonotype. J is TRBJ2-3 and V is TRBV5-1; 15 bases align to TRBD2. V lost 4 bases to trimming and J lost 3 bases; unmatched junction nucleotides: 3. Germline CDR1 is SGHRS and CDR2 is YFSETQ. This CDR3 spans 16 amino acids. This chain's CDR3 is CASSPGTSGRTDTQYF. CDR3 DNA sequence: TGCGCCAGCAGCCCCGGGACTAGCGGGAGGACAGATACGCAGTATTTT.

Regarding this clonotype: A much larger clone lies one base from this, so it may be a read error. This chain uses TRBV4-3 with TRBJ2-3; weak D call: TRBD2 (5 bases). Germline lookup yields CDR1 LGHNA and CDR2 YSLEER. Trimming stripped 0 bases from V and 4 bases from J, with 14 bases between. This CDR3 region has 16 residues. The CDR3 bases are TGCGCCAGCAGCCAAGACCCCGCGGGCCTCGCAGATACGCAGTATTTT. It specifies CASSQDPAGLADTQYF.

As for this clonotype: A single base separates this from a much larger clone, so it may be a read error. The chain carries TRBV9 and TRBJ2-1, with 14 bases matching TRBD2. Germline values: CDR1 SGDLS, CDR2 YYNGEE. The CDR3 has 17 amino acids. CDR3 sequence (DNA): TGTGCCTGCAGCCTTTCCGGGACTAGCGGGAGTAACGGTGAGCAGTTCTTC. Translated: CACSLSGTSGSNGEQFF.

This clonotype was counted a few times. The V and J genes are TRBV2 and TRBJ2-4; 8 bases agree with TRBD2. The length of the CDR3 is 15 residues. Trimming took 4 bases from V and 10 from J; bases not matched to a gene: 12. From germline, CDR1 is SNHLY and CDR2 FYNNEI. CDR3 sequence: CASSGRGGPLYIQYF. The CDR3 DNA reads TGTGCCAGCAGTGGTCGCGGGGGGCCCCTCTATATTCAGTACTTC.

Notes on this clonotype: A read error is possible here, since a much larger clone lies one base away. This chain links TRBV6-1 with TRBJ2-7; 12 positions match TRBD2. The V gene's germline CDR1 is MNHNS and CDR2 SASEGT. V lost 4 bases and J lost 5; bases outside the gene matches: 6. The CDR3 sequence is 15 residues long. For the CDR3, the DNA is TGTGCCAGCAGTGTTGGACTAGCGGGATTGAACGAGCAGTACTTC. Translating it yields CASSVGLAGLNEQYF.

This clonotype was counted ten times or more. J is TRBJ2-7 and V is TRBV25-1; weak D call: TRBD2 (6 bases). Trimming pared 3 bases from V and 0 bases from J, leaving 18 bases between. The CDR3 is made up of 17 amino acids. Germline loops: CDR1 MGHDK, CDR2 SYGVNS. The chain's CDR3 is CASSDYISDGSSYEQYF. CDR3 in DNA: TGTGCCAGCAGTGACTACATATCGGACGGGAGCTCCTACGAGCAGTACTTC.

This clonotype has a handful of counts. CDR3 DNA sequence: TGTGCCTGGAGTGGACTAGCGGGAGGGAACACCGGGGAGCTGTTTTTT. Amino acid sequence: CAWSGLAGGNTGELFF. This sequence joins TRBV30 and TRBJ2-2, with 13 bases that match TRBD2. V gave up 1 base and J gave up 1 base; unmatched junction bases: 0. The CDR3 length is 16 residues. CDR1 is GTSNPN, CDR2 SVGIG, per germline (reference sequence).

This clonotype was observed at least ten times. The J gene is TRBJ2-3, the V gene TRBV29-1; no reliable D call. The V gene's germline CDR1 is SQVTM and CDR2 ANQGSEA. This CDR3 comprises 12 residues. V lost 1 base and J 8 bases, leaving 10 bases between the germline ends. CDR3 sequence: CSVEGNSLTQYF. The CDR3 DNA reads TGCAGCGTTGAAGGAAACTCGCTTACGCAGTATTTT.

The sample holds a few counts of this clonotype. This chain uses TRBV6-5 with TRBJ2-1, with no clear D. Germline CDR1 is MNHEY and CDR2 is SVGAGI. CDR3 length equals 13 residues. Deletions cut 2 bases from V and 9 bases from J, with 11 bases between. The CDR3 is CASSYRSIGEQFF. DNA of the CDR3: TGTGCCAGCAGTTACCGTAGTATTGGTGAGCAGTTCTTC.

The sample holds one count of this clonotype. The genes are TRBV3-1 and TRBJ2-3, with D possibly being TRBD1 (5 bases). Germline loops: CDR1 LGHDT, CDR2 YNNKEL (reference sequence). This CDR3 contains 15 residues. The V end lost 4 bases, the J end lost 2 bases, and 13 bases lay between the germline ends. CDR3 in amino acids: CASSRDDRTTDTQYF. CDR3 bases: TGTGCCAGCAGCCGAGACGACAGAACCACAGATACGCAGTATTTT.

This clonotype was counted ten times or more. The chain links TRBV6-6 to TRBJ1-1; D is uncertain. This CDR3 spans 16 amino acids. Trimming stripped 3 bases from V and 2 bases from J, with 16 bases between. Looked up from germline, CDR1 is MNHNY and CDR2 is SVGAGI (reference sequence). The CDR3 nucleotides read TGTGCCAGCAGTTATTCCATTTGGACGAGAAACACTGAAGCTTTCTTT. Protein: CASSYSIWTRNTEAFF.

This clonotype was counted between two and nine times. This sequence joins TRBV30 and TRBJ2-3, with D tentatively TRBD2 (5 bases). Trimming left V 0 bases short and J 4 bases short, with 11 bases between. CDR1 GTSNPN and CDR2 SVGIG come from the germline V gene (reference sequence). The CDR3 extends over 14 amino acids. The CDR3 DNA is TGTGCCTGGAGTGTAGGGCCTAGCCCAGATACGCAGTATTTT. This translates into CAWSVGPSPDTQYF.

In its sample, this clonotype was seen many times. The genes are TRBV19 and TRBJ2-1, with D tentatively TRBD1 or TRBD2 (5 bases each). The CDR3 loop spans 12 amino acids. Per the germline V gene, CDR1 is LNHDA and CDR2 is SQIVND (reference sequence). V was clipped by 6 bases and J by 12 bases, with 15 bases between them. The CDR3 DNA is TGTGCCAGTAGATACCCGGGACCCGTGCAGTTCTTC. This encodes CASRYPGPVQFF. The full variable domain, with the rest looked up from reference TRBV19 and TRBJ2-1, is DGGITQSPKYLFRKEGQNVTLSCEQNLNHDAMYWYRQDPGQGLRLIYYSQIVNDFQKGDIAEGYSVSREKKESFPLTVTSAQKNPTAFYLCASRYPGPVQFFGPGTRLTVL.

This clonotype was recorded many times. The J gene is TRBJ2-7, the V gene TRBV7-2; unclear D gene. Germline V gives CDR1 SGHTA, CDR2 FQGNSA. The CDR3 has 15 amino acids. Between the trimmed V and J ends, which lost 3 bases and 3 bases, there was a span of 15 bases. CDR3 amino acids: CASSFYPDGYYEQYF. The CDR3 coding sequence is TGTGCCAGCAGCTTCTATCCGGACGGATACTACGAGCAGTACTTC.